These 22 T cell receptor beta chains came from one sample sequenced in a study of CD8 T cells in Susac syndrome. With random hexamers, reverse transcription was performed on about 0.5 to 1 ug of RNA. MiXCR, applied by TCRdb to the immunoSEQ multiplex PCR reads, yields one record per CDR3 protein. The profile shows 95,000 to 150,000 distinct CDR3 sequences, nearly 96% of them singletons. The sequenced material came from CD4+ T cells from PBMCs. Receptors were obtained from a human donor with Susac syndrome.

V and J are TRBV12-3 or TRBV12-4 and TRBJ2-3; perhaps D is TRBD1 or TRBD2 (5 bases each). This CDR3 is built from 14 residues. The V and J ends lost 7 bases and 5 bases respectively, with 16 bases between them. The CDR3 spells CASTPTGGGDTQYF. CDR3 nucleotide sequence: TGTGCCAGCACCCCCACAGGAGGCGGAGATACGCAGTATTTT.

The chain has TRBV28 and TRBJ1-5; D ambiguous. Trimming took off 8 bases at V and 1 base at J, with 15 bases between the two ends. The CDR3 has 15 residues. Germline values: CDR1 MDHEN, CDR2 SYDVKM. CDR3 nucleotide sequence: TGTGCCAGCCCTCCCCGCGGTGGAAGCAATCAGCCCCAGCATTTT. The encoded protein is CASPPRGGSNQPQHF.

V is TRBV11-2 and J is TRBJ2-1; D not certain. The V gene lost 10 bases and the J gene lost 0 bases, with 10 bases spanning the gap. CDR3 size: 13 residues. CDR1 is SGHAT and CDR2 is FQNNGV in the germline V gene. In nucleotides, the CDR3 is TGTGCCACAAGCGTAGACTCCTACAATGAGCAGTTCTTC. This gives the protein CATSVDSYNEQFF.

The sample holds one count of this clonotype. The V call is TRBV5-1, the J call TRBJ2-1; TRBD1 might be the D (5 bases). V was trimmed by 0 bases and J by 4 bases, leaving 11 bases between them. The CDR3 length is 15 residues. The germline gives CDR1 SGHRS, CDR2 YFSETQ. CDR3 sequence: CASSLVQVEYNEQFF. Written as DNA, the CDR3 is TGCGCCAGCAGCTTGGTACAGGTGGAATACAATGAGCAGTTCTTC. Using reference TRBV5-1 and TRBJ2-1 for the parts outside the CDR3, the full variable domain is KAGVTQTPRYLIKTRGQQVTLSCSPISGHRSVSWYQQTPGQGLQFLFEYFSETQRNKGNFPGRFSGRQFSNSRSEMNVSTLELGDSALYLCASSLVQVEYNEQFFGPGTRLTVL.

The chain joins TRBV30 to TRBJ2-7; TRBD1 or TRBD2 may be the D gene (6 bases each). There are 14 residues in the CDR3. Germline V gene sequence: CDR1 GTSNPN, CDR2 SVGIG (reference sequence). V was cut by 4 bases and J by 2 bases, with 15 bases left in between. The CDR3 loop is CAWTSGGDTYEQYF. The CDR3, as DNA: TGTGCCTGGACAAGTGGCGGGGACACCTACGAGCAGTACTTC.

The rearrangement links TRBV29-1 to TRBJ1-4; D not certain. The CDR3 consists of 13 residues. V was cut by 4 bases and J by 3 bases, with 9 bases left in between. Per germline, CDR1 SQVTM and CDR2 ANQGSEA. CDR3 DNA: TGCAGCGTTGGTCCGGCCGCTAATGAAAAACTGTTTTTT. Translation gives CSVGPAANEKLFF.

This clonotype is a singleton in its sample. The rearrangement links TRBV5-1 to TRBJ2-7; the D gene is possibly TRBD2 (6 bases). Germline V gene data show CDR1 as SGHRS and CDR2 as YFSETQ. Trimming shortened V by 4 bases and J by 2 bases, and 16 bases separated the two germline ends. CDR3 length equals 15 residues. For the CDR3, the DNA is TGCGCCAGCAGCCTCGGGGGTAGCGCGGCCTACGAGCAGTACTTC. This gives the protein CASSLGGSAAYEQYF.

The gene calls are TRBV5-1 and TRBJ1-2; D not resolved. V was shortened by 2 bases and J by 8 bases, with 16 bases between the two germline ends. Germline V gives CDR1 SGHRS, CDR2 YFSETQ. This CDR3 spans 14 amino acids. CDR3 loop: CASSFEGQVYGYTF. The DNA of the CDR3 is TGCGCCAGCAGCTTCGAAGGGCAGGTTTACGGCTACACCTTC.

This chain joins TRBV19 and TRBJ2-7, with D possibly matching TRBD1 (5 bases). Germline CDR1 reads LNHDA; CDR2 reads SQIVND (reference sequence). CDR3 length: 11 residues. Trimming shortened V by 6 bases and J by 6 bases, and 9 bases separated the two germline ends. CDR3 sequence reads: CASSRQSEQYF. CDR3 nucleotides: TGTGCCAGTAGCAGACAGAGCGAGCAGTACTTC.

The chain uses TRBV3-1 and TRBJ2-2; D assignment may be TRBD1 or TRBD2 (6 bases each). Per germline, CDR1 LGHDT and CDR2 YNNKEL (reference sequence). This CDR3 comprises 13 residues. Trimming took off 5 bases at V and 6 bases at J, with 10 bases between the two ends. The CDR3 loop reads CASSSGAPGELFF. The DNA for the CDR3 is TGTGCCAGCAGCTCGGGGGCACCCGGGGAGCTGTTTTTT.

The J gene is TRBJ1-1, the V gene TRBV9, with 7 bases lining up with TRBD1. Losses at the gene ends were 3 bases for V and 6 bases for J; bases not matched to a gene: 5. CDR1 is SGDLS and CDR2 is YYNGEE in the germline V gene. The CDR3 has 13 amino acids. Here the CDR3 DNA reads TGTGCCAGCAGCGCAGGGGGGAGTTCTGAAGCTTTCTTT. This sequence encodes CASSAGGSSEAFF. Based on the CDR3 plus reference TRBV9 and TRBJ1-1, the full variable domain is DSGVTQTPKHLITATGQRVTLRCSPRSGDLSVYWYQQSLDQGLQFLIQYYNGEERAKGNILERFSAQQFPDLHSELNLSSLELGDSALYFCASSAGGSSEAFFGQGTRLTVV.

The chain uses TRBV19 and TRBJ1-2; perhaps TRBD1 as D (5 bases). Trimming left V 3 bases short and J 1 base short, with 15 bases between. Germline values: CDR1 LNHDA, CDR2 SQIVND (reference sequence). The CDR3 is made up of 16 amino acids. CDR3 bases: TGTGCCAGTAGTATTTCCCAGGGCGCACTTAACTATGGCTACACCTTC. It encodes CASSISQGALNYGYTF.

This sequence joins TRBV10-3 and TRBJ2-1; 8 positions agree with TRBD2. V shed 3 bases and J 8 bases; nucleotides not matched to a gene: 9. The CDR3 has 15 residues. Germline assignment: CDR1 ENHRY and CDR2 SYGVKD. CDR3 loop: CAISEGSGVSDEQFF. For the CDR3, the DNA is TGTGCCATCAGTGAAGGTAGCGGGGTTTCGGATGAGCAGTTCTTC.

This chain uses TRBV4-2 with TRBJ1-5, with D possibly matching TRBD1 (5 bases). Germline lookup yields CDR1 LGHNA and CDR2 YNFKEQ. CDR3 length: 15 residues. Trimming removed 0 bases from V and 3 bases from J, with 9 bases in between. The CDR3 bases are TGTGCCAGCAGCCAAGATTTGGACAACAATCAGCCCCAGCATTTT. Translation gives CASSQDLDNNQPQHF.

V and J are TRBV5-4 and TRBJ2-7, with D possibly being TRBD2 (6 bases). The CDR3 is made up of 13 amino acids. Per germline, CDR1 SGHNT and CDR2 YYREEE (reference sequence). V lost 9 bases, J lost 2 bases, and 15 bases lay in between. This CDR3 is CATAKEGTYEQYF. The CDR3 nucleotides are TGTGCCACCGCGAAGGAGGGGACCTACGAGCAGTACTTC.

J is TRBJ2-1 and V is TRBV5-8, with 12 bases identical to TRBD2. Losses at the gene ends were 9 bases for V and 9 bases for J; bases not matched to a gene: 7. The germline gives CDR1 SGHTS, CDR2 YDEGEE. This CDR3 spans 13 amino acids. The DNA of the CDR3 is TGTGCCACCCCGGGACTAGCGGGCGTTGAGCAGTTCTTC. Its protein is CATPGLAGVEQFF.

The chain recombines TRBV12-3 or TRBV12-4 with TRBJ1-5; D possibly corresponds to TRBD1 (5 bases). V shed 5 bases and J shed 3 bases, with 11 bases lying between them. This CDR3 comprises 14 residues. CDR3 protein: CASSTGRDNQPQHF. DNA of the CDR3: TGTGCCAGCAGTACAGGACGGGACAATCAGCCCCAGCATTTT.

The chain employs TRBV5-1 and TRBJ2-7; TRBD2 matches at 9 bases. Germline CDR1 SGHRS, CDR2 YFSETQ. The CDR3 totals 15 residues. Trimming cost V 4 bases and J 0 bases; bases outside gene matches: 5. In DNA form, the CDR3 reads TGCGCCAGCAGCATTAGCGGGAGCCTCTCCTACGAGCAGTACTTC. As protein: CASSISGSLSYEQYF.

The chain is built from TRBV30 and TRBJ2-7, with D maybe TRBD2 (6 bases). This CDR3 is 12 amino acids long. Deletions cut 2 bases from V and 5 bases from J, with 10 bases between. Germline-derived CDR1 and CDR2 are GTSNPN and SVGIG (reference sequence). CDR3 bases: TGTGCCTGGAGTAGGGACTTTAACGAGCAGTACTTC. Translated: CAWSRDFNEQYF.

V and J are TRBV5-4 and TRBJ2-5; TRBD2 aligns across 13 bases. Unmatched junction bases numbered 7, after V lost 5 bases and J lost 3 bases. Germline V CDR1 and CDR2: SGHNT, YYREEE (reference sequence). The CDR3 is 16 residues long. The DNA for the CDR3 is TGTGCCAGCAGTCGGGGACTAGCGGGAATGGAAGAGACCCAGTACTTC. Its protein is CASSRGLAGMEETQYF.

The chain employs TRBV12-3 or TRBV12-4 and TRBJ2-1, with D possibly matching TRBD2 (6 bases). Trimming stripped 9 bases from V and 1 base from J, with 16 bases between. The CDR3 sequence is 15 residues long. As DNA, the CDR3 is TGTGCCAGTGAGTCAAGTCTAGCGTCCTACAATGAGCAGTTCTTC. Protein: CASESSLASYNEQFF.

CDR3 in amino acids: CASSQSWETQYF. CDR3 DNA: TGTGCCAGCAGCCAGTCTTGGGAGACCCAGTACTTC. The chain links TRBV2 to TRBJ2-5; D uncertain. Per germline, CDR1 SNHLY and CDR2 FYNNEI. The CDR3 extends over 12 amino acids. V was trimmed by 6 bases and J by 5 bases, leaving 10 bases between them.